These 29 T cell receptor beta chains came from one sample sequenced in a study of T cells in Graves' hyperthyroidism and ophthalmopathy. Regions amplified from RNA transcripts were the TCR beta CDR3 regions. The primer set for the first-round RT-PCR of the TCR CDR3 was HTBI. TCRdb recomputed calls from the multiplex PCR reads with MiXCR, one row per CDR3 protein. The sample has about 350,000 distinct CDR3 sequences, 15% to 20% seen once. The sequenced material came from blood. The receptor source for this set is a woman aged 40-49 years with Graves' ophthalmopathy.

The table lists this clonotype with many counts. The CDR3 reads CASNRGYGYTF. The CDR3 nucleotides read TGTGCCAGCAACAGGGGCTATGGCTACACCTTC. The rearrangement uses TRBV6-1 and TRBJ1-2, with 7 nucleotides matching TRBD1. The CDR3 has 11 amino acids. V trimming: 7 bases; J trimming: 4 bases; junction bases outside the gene matches: 0. Germline-derived CDR1 and CDR2 are MNHNS and SASEGT.

This clonotype was seen many times. The genes are TRBV15 and TRBJ2-2; D is unresolved. Trimming shortened V by 4 bases and J by 2 bases, and 11 bases separated the two germline ends. The CDR3 runs to 15 residues. Germline V gene sequence: CDR1 LNHNV, CDR2 YYDKDF (reference sequence). CDR3 in DNA: TGTGCCACCAGCACTCCGTTAAGAAACACCGGGGAGCTGTTTTTT. Residues: CATSTPLRNTGELFF.

This clonotype appeared many times. The V gene is TRBV7-8, the J gene TRBJ1-2; D gene uncertain. CDR1 and CDR2 from the germline V gene are SGHVS and FQNEAQ. This CDR3 spans 13 amino acids. Trimming removed 7 bases from V and 4 bases from J, with 13 bases in between. The chain's CDR3 is CASTLGGSYGYTF. DNA of the CDR3: TGTGCCAGCACCTTGGGAGGGAGCTATGGCTACACCTTC.

The table lists this clonotype with many counts. V is TRBV27 and J is TRBJ1-5; D is possibly TRBD1 (6 bases). The CDR3 consists of 15 residues. Germline V gene data show CDR1 as MNHEY and CDR2 as SMNVEV (reference sequence). Trimming removed 4 bases from V and 6 bases from J, with 16 bases in between. The CDR3 here is CASSSLQGLIQPQHF. The CDR3 nucleotides read TGTGCCAGCAGTTCCTTACAGGGATTGATTCAGCCCCAGCATTTT.

In regard to this clonotype: The junction departs from the called germline gene at one end, perhaps through a read error. The chain links TRBV10-3 to TRBJ1-2; a weak D match, TRBD1 (5 bases). The CDR3 has 13 amino acids. Germline V lookup: CDR1 ENHRY, CDR2 SYGVKD. CDR3 bases: TGTGCCATCAGTGTTTTCGGCAGGGATGGCTACATCTTC. Its translation is CAISVFGRDGYIF.

Many counts were recorded for this clonotype. The DNA of the CDR3 is TGTGCCGGAGGGCTAAGCGGACAAGAGACCCAGTACTTC. Its translation is CAGGLSGQETQYF. V usage is TRBV6-1 and J usage is TRBJ2-5; weak D call: TRBD2 (6 bases). Germline V gene lookup returns CDR1 MNHNS and CDR2 SASEGT. V gave up 11 bases and J gave up 2 bases, with 15 bases separating them. The CDR3 totals 13 residues.

In this sample, this clonotype turned up a few times. V usage is TRBV18 and J usage is TRBJ2-7, with TRBD2 identical over 7 bases. The CDR3 has 18 amino acids. Germline CDR1 is KGHSH and CDR2 is LQKENI. After removal of 0 bases from V and 3 bases from J, the junction contained 14 bases not matched to a gene. The CDR3 DNA reads as TGTGCCAGCTCACCACCGCTGAGATTGCGGGAGTTAGACTACGAGCAGTACTTC. This translates into CASSPPLRLRELDYEQYF.

Ten or more counts support this clonotype. The chain employs TRBV24-1 and TRBJ2-5; D is perhaps TRBD1 (5 bases). Deletions cut 5 bases from V and 0 bases from J, with 21 bases between. Germline V gene sequence: CDR1 KGHDR, CDR2 SFDVKD. The CDR3 runs 18 residues. The CDR3, as DNA: TGTGCCACCAGTGTTAAGACAGAGTTCGACGAGTACCAAGAGACCCAGTACTTC. This translates into CATSVKTEFDEYQETQYF.

The table lists this clonotype with many counts. The chain couples TRBV3-1 to TRBJ2-5; 9 positions match TRBD1. The CDR3 sequence is 14 residues long. Germline loops: CDR1 LGHDT, CDR2 YNNKEL (reference sequence). The V segment lost 5 bases and the J segment 1 base; nucleotides outside the gene matches: 2. In nucleotides, the CDR3 is TGTGCCAGCAGCAAGGACAGGGGCCAAGAGACCCAGTACTTC. It encodes CASSKDRGQETQYF.

The V gene is TRBV12-3 or TRBV12-4, the J gene TRBJ2-7; a possible D gene is TRBD1 (5 bases). The CDR3 is 14 amino acids. V was trimmed by 8 bases and J by 2 bases, leaving 16 bases between them. CDR3 loop: CASQKGIQPYEQYF. Written as DNA, the CDR3 is TGTGCCAGCCAAAAGGGGATTCAACCCTACGAGCAGTACTTC.

This clonotype appeared a few times. The rearrangement links TRBV27 to TRBJ2-4; D remains unclear. V lost 4 bases, J lost 4 bases, and 17 bases lay in between. The CDR3 totals 16 residues. Germline CDR1 is MNHEY and CDR2 is SMNVEV (reference sequence). The CDR3 is CASSSDGRMLKNIQYF. For the CDR3, the DNA is TGTGCCAGCAGTTCAGATGGTAGGATGTTAAAAAACATTCAGTACTTC.

This clonotype has at least ten counts. This chain joins TRBV28 and TRBJ1-1, with D possibly TRBD1 on 5 matching bases. Trimming removed 10 bases from V and 1 base from J, with 16 bases in between. There are 14 residues in the CDR3. The germline V gene encodes CDR1 MDHEN and CDR2 SYDVKM. CDR3 sequence (DNA): TGTGCCACAAGGGGTAGTGGCGGGAACACTGAAGCTTTCTTT. Its translation is CATRGSGGNTEAFF.

The sample holds many counts of this clonotype. The chain uses TRBV24-1 and TRBJ1-1; D is perhaps TRBD1 (5 bases). The CDR3 is 16 residues long. The germline V gene has CDR1 KGHDR and CDR2 SFDVKD. Trimming pared 3 bases from V and 1 base from J, leaving 14 bases between. The CDR3 DNA reads TGTGCCACCAGTGATAATCCGGGACGGGGGAACACTGAAGCTTTCTTT. As protein: CATSDNPGRGNTEAFF.

This rearrangement joins TRBV6-1 to TRBJ2-4; D gene ambiguous. Trimming took 6 bases from V and 8 from J, leaving 23 bases between them. Germline CDR1 reads MNHNS; CDR2 reads SASEGT. The CDR3 extends over 16 amino acids. The CDR3 sequence is CASSLDEWQESHIQYF. Written as DNA, the CDR3 is TGTGCCAGCAGCCTCGATGAATGGCAGGAGAGTCACATTCAGTACTTC.

This clonotype was counted many times. V and J are TRBV11-2 and TRBJ1-5; D unresolved. CDR3 length: 14 amino acids. Germline V gene sequence: CDR1 SGHAT, CDR2 FQNNGV. Trimming stripped 5 bases from V and 5 bases from J, with 13 bases between. CDR3 in amino acids: CASSPGQTDQPQHF. Here the CDR3 DNA reads TGTGCCAGCAGCCCCGGCCAAACTGATCAGCCCCAGCATTTT.

The chain employs TRBV27 and TRBJ2-7; 11 nucleotides line up with TRBD2. The ends lost 5 bases at V and 6 bases at J; junction bases unmatched: 6. There are 14 residues in the CDR3. In germline, CDR1 is MNHEY, CDR2 SMNVEV (reference sequence). CDR3 sequence: CASSNSGRALEQYF. The CDR3 DNA reads TGTGCCAGCAGTAATAGCGGGAGGGCCCTCGAGCAGTACTTC.

This clonotype has ten or more counts. The rearrangement links TRBV5-1 to TRBJ2-2; possibly TRBD1 for D (6 bases). The CDR3 contains 16 residues. CDR1 and CDR2 from the germline V gene are SGHRS and YFSETQ. Trimming cost V 0 bases and J 0 bases, with 9 bases left between them. This CDR3 is CASSLVGGPNTGELFF. DNA for the CDR3: TGCGCCAGCAGCTTGGTTGGGGGCCCGAACACCGGGGAGCTGTTTTTT.

This clonotype was counted many times. CDR3 protein: CASSSRASNTEAFF. CDR3 nucleotide sequence: TGTGCCAGTAGTAGCAGGGCCTCCAACACTGAAGCTTTCTTT. The rearrangement uses TRBV19 and TRBJ1-1, with a tentative D call TRBD1 (5 bases). Germline lookup yields CDR1 LNHDA and CDR2 SQIVND (reference sequence). The CDR3 contains 14 residues. The V end lost 4 bases, the J end lost 2 bases, and 11 bases lay between the germline ends.

This clonotype appeared many times. The rearrangement joins TRBV28 to TRBJ1-5; D is unresolved. This CDR3 has 16 residues. CDR1 and CDR2 (germline): MDHEN, SYDVKM. Trimming removed 5 bases from V and 1 base from J, with 15 bases in between. CDR3 loop: CASSSFKGSSNQPQHF. CDR3 coding DNA: TGTGCCAGCAGTAGTTTCAAAGGTTCCAGCAATCAGCCCCAGCATTTT.

Many counts were recorded for this clonotype. J is TRBJ2-7 and V is TRBV12-3 or TRBV12-4; D perhaps matches TRBD1 (6 bases). The CDR3 contains 13 residues. V was clipped by 6 bases and J by 2 bases, with 11 bases between them. DNA for the CDR3: TGTGCCAGCAGCCAGGGGTTTCCCTACGAGCAGTACTTC. This sequence encodes CASSQGFPYEQYF.

This chain uses TRBV6-2 or TRBV6-3 with TRBJ2-5; TRBD1 matches at 9 bases. The CDR3 runs 14 residues. V shed 6 bases and J 8 bases; nucleotides not matched to a gene: 10. Germline V gene lookup returns CDR1 MNHEY and CDR2 SVGEGT. DNA for the CDR3: TGTGCCAGCAGACCCACCGGGACAGGGTTTACCCAGTACTTC. This codes for CASRPTGTGFTQYF.

This clonotype showed up many times. The chain uses TRBV28 and TRBJ2-4; unclear D gene. The CDR3 has 15 residues. V was trimmed by 4 bases and J by 1 base, leaving 11 bases between them. Germline loops: CDR1 MDHEN, CDR2 SYDVKM. CDR3 DNA sequence: TGTGCCAGCAGTTCCCTCCGGGTCGCCAAAAACATTCAGTACTTC. It codes for CASSSLRVAKNIQYF. Together with reference TRBV28 and TRBJ2-4, the CDR3 gives the full variable domain: DVKVTQSSRYLVKRTGEKVFLECVQDMDHENMFWYRQDPGLGLRLIYFSYDVKMKEKGDIPEGYSVSREKKERFSLILESASTNQTSMYLCASSSLRVAKNIQYFGAGTRLSVL.

This clonotype was detected many times. The chain uses TRBV20-1 and TRBJ1-2; the match to TRBD1 covers 9 bases. This CDR3 region has 11 residues. V shed 6 bases, J shed 7 bases, and the junction held 3 bases outside the gene matches. Germline CDR1 DFQATT, CDR2 SNEGSKA (reference sequence). CDR3 sequence: CSAPTGGGYTF. CDR3 in DNA: TGCAGTGCCCCGACAGGGGGTGGCTACACCTTC.

The J gene is TRBJ1-1, the V gene TRBV12-3 or TRBV12-4, with 9 bases fitting TRBD1. The CDR3 has 14 residues. J was trimmed by 4 bases and V by 6 bases; bases with no gene match: 6. CDR3 region: CASRATGGITEAFF. The DNA of the CDR3 is TGTGCCAGCAGGGCGACAGGGGGGATCACTGAAGCTTTCTTT.

The gene calls are TRBV18 and TRBJ2-5; a possible D gene is TRBD2 (5 bases). Trimming removed 6 bases from V and 5 bases from J, with 22 bases in between. The germline CDR1 and CDR2 sequences are KGHSH and LQKENI. The CDR3 consists of 16 residues. The CDR3 DNA is TGTGCCAGCTCGCCCACCCCGACTACCCAGGCGGAGACCCAGTACTTC. Translated, it gives CASSPTPTTQAETQYF.

The chain joins TRBV12-3 or TRBV12-4 to TRBJ1-2; D unresolved. The CDR3 runs 12 residues. V gave up 6 bases and J gave up 8 bases, with 13 bases separating them. The CDR3 region is CASRGPGPGYTF. For the CDR3, the DNA is TGTGCCAGCAGAGGACCCGGGCCCGGCTACACCTTC.

This clonotype occurred a few times. This chain joins TRBV14 and TRBJ2-2; TRBD2 agrees at 7 bases. Germline-derived CDR1 and CDR2 are SGHDN and FVKESK. The ends lost 2 bases at V and 1 base at J; junction bases unmatched: 10. The CDR3 has 18 amino acids. CDR3 in amino acids: CASSQIGASGKNTGELFF. The CDR3 nucleotides are TGTGCCAGCAGCCAAATTGGGGCGAGCGGGAAGAACACCGGGGAGCTGTTTTTT.

This clonotype appeared many times. The chain links TRBV2 to TRBJ2-5; 11 bases fit TRBD2. V was pared by 6 bases and J by 4 bases, with 1 base of the junction left unmatched. The CDR3 totals 13 residues. Germline values: CDR1 SNHLY, CDR2 FYNNEI. CDR3 bases: TGTGCCAGCAGAGGACTAGCGGGAGAGACCCAGTACTTC. Its protein is CASRGLAGETQYF.

Many counts were recorded for this clonotype. The chain recombines TRBV7-2 with TRBJ1-2; TRBD1 might be the D (6 bases). The V gene's germline CDR1 is SGHTA and CDR2 FQGNSA. CDR3 length: 18 residues. The ends were cut back, 0 bases at V and 2 bases at J, with 19 bases in the middle. CDR3 DNA sequence: TGTGCCAGCAGCTTAGCAAGGGGTGGGGGCAGTCGAAACTATGGCTACACCTTC. The encoded protein is CASSLARGGGSRNYGYTF. The full variable domain, rest sourced from reference TRBV7-2 and TRBJ1-2, is GAGVSQSPSNKVTEKGKDVELRCDPISGHTALYWYRQSLGQGLEFLIYFQGNSAPDKSGLPSDRFSAERTGGSVSTLTIQRTQQEDSAVYLCASSLARGGGSRNYGYTFGSGTRLTVV.